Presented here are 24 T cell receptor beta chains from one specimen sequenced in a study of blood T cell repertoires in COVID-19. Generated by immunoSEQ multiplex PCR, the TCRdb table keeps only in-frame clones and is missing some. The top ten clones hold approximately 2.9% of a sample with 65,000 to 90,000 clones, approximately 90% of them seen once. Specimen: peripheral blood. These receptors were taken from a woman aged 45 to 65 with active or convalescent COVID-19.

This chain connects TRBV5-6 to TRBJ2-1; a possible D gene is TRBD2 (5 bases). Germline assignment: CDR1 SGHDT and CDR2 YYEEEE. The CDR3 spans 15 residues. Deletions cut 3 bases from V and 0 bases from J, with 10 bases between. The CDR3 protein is CASSWLAVSYNEQFF. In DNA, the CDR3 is TGTGCCAGCAGCTGGCTAGCAGTCTCCTACAATGAGCAGTTCTTC.

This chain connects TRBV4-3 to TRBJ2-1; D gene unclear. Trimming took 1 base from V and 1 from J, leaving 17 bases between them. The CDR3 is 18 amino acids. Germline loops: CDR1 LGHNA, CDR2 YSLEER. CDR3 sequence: CASSQAPPDSLSYNEQFF. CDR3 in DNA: TGCGCCAGCAGCCAAGCCCCCCCCGACTCACTATCCTACAATGAGCAGTTCTTC.

The CDR3 here is CASSLGEKTHQPQHF. CDR3 bases: TGTGCCAGCAGCTTAGGGGAGAAGACCCATCAGCCCCAGCATTTT. The chain carries TRBV7-6 and TRBJ1-5, with D unclear. Germline V lookup: CDR1 SGHVS, CDR2 FNYEAQ. Trimming removed 1 base from V and 5 bases from J, with 12 bases in between. This CDR3 region has 15 residues.

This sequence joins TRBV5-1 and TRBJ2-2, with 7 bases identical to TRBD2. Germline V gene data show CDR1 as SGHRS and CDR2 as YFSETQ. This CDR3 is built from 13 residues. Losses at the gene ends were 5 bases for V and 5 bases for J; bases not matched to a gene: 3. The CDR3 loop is CASRPLATGELFF. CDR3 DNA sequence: TGCGCCAGCAGACCACTAGCGACCGGGGAGCTGTTTTTT. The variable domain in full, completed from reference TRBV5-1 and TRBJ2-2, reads KAGVTQTPRYLIKTRGQQVTLSCSPISGHRSVSWYQQTPGQGLQFLFEYFSETQRNKGNFPGRFSGRQFSNSRSEMNVSTLELGDSALYLCASRPLATGELFFGEGSRLTVL.

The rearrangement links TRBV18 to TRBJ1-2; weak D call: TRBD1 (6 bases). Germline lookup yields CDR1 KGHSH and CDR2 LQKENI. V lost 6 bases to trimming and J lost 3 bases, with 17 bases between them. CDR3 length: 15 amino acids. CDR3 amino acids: CASSLDRTRDYGYTF. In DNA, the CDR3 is TGTGCCAGCTCTCTCGACAGGACCAGAGACTATGGCTACACCTTC.

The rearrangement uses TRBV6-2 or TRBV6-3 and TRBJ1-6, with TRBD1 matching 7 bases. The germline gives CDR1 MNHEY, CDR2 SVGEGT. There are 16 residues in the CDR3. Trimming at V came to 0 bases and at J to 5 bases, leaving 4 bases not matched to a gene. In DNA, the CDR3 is TGTGCCAGCAGTTACTCCAGGGGGTCTAATAATTCACCCCTCCACTTT. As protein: CASSYSRGSNNSPLHF.

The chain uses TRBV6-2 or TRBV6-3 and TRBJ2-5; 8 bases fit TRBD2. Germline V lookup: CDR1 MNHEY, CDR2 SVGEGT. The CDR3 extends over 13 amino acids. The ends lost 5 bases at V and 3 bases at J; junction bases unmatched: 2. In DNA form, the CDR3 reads TGTGCCAGCAGTCATAGCGGGGAAGAGACCCAGTACTTC. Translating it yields CASSHSGEETQYF.

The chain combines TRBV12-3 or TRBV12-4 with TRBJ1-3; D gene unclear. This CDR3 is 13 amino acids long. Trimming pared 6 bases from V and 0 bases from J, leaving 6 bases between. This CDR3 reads CASRQSSGNTIYF. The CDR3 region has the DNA TGTGCCAGCAGACAGAGCTCTGGAAACACCATATATTTT.

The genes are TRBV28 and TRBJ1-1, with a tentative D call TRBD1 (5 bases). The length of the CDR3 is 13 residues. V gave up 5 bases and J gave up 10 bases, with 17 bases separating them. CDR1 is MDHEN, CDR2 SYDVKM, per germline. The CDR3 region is CASSPLLGVVAFF. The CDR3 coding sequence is TGTGCCAGCAGTCCTCTCCTAGGGGTAGTAGCTTTCTTT.

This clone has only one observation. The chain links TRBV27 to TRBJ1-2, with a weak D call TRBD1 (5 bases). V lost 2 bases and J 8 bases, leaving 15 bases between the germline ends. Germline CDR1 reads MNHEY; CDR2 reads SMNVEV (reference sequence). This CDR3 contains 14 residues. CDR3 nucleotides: TGTGCCAGCAGTTTAGCAGGGCCTCGTCGGGGCTACACCTTC. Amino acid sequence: CASSLAGPRRGYTF.

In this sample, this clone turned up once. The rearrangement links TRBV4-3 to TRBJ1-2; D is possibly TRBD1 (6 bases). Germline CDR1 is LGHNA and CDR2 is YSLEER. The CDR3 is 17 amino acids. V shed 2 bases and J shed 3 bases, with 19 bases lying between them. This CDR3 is CASSQTGGGREDYGYTF. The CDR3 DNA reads TGCGCCAGCAGCCAAACGGGGGGCGGGAGGGAGGACTATGGCTACACCTTC.

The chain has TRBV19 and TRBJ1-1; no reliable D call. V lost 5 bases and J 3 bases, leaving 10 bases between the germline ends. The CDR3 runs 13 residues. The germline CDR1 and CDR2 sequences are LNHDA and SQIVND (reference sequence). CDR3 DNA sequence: TGTGCCAGTAGTCCCACACGATACACTGAAGCTTTCTTT. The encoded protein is CASSPTRYTEAFF.

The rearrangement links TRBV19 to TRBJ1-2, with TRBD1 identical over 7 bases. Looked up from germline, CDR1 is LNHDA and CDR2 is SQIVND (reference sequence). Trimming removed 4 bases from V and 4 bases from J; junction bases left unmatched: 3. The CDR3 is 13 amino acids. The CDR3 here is CASSTRDSYGYTF. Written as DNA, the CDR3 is TGTGCCAGTAGTACCCGGGACAGCTATGGCTACACCTTC.

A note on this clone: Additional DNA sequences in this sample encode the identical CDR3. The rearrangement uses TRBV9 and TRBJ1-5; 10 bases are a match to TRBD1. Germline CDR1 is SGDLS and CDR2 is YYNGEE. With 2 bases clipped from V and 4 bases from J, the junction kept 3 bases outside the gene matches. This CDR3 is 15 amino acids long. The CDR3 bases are TGTGCCAGCAGCGTTGGACAGGGGGGTAATCAGCCCCAGCATTTT. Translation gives CASSVGQGGNQPQHF.

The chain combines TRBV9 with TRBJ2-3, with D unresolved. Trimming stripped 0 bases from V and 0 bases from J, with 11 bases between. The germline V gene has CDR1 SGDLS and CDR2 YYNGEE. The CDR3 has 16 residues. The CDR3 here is CASSVGGISSTDTQYF. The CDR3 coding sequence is TGTGCCAGCAGCGTAGGTGGCATCTCTAGCACAGATACGCAGTATTTT. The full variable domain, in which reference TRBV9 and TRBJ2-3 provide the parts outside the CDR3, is DSGVTQTPKHLITATGQRVTLRCSPRSGDLSVYWYQQSLDQGLQFLIQYYNGEERAKGNILERFSAQQFPDLHSELNLSSLELGDSALYFCASSVGGISSTDTQYFGPGTRLTVL.

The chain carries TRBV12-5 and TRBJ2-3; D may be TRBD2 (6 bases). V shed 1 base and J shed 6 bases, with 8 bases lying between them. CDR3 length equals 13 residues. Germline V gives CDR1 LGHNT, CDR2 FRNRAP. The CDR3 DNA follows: TGTGCTAGTGGTTTGGGGGGAGGTGATACGCAGTATTTT. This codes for CASGLGGGDTQYF.

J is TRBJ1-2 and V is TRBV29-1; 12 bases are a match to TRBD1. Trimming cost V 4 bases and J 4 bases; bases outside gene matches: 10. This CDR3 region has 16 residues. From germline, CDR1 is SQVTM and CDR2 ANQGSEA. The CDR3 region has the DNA TGCAGCGTTGTTCCCGGGACAGGGGGCGCCGGCTATGGCTACACCTTC. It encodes CSVVPGTGGAGYGYTF.

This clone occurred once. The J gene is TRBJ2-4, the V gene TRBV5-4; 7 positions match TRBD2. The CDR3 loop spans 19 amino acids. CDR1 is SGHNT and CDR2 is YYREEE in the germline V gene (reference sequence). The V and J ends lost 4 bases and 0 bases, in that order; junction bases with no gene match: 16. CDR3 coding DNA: TGTGCCAGCAGCCCCGCCCAGCGGGGCCTCGGCTTAGCCAAAAACATTCAGTACTTC. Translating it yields CASSPAQRGLGLAKNIQYF.

CDR3 bases: TGTGCCAGCAGCTTATCGGTCGGCGGCTTCCTCGAAAAACTGTTTTTT. Protein sequence: CASSLSVGGFLEKLFF. V usage is TRBV11-2 and J usage is TRBJ1-4; the D is unclear. This CDR3 region has 16 residues. Per germline, CDR1 SGHAT and CDR2 FQNNGV. V lost 2 bases and J 8 bases, leaving 18 bases between the germline ends.

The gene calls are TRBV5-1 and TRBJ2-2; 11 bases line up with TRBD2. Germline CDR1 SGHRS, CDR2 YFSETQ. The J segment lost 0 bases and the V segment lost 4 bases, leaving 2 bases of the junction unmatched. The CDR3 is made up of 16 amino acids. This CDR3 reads CASSQGLAANTGELFF. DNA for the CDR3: TGCGCCAGCAGCCAGGGACTAGCGGCGAACACCGGGGAGCTGTTTTTT.

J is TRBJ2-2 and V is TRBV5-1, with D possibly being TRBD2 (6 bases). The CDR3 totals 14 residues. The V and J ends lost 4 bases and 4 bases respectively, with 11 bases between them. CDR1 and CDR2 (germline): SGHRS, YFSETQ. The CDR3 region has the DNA TGCGCCAGCAGCGTCGGGACTTCCACCGGGGAGCTGTTTTTT. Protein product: CASSVGTSTGELFF.

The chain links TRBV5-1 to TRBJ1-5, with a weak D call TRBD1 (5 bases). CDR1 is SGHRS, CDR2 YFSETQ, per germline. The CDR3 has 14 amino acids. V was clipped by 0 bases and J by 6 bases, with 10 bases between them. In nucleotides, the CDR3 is TGCGCCAGCAGCTTGGACAGTAGGGGTCAGCCCCAGCATTTT. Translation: CASSLDSRGQPQHF.

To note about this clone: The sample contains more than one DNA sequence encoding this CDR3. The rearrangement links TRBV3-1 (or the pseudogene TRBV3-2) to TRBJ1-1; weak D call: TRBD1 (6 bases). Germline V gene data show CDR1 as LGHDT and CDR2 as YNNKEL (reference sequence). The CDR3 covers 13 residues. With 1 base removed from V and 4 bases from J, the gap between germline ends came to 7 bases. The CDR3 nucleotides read TGTGCCAGCAGCCAAGTCAGGGGCACTGAAGCTTTCTTT. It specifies CASSQVRGTEAFF.

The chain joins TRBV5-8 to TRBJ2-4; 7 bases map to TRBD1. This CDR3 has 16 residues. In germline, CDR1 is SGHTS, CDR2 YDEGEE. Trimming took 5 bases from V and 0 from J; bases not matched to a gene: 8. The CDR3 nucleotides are TGTGCCAGCAGTTCCACAGGGGACCTAGCCAAAAACATTCAGTACTTC. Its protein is CASSSTGDLAKNIQYF.